Sequencing of this T cell receptor beta chain was carried out in a study of patients and donors after allogeneic stem cell transplantation. There are many counts of this clonotype. MiXCR was run by TCRdb on the RT-PCR reads, yielding one entry per CDR3 protein. The table has 70,000 to 95,000 distinct CDR3 sequences, approximately 5% seen once; the top ten hold 2.5% to 3%. CDR3 length equals 15 residues. Trimming pared 0 bases from V and 4 bases from J, leaving 10 bases between. Per the germline V gene, CDR1 is SGHRS and CDR2 is YFSETQ. J is TRBJ1-4 and V is TRBV5-1; the D is unclear. The specimen was blood, either unsorted or a sorted T cell fraction (not recorded which). This clonotype was obtained from a human donor who was either an allogeneic HSCT recipient or a stem cell or donor lymphocyte infusion donor (not recorded which). It is not recorded whose cells these are; they may come from a transplant donor. Written as DNA, the CDR3 is TGCGCCAGCAGCTTGGGGACGGTGATTAATGAAAAACTGTTTTTT. Translated: CASSLGTVINEKLFF.